Listed below are T cell receptor beta chains from one sample, sequenced in a study of cytomegalovirus exposure and HLA in healthy donors. Method: immunoSEQ multiplex PCR; TCRdb's copy keeps in-frame clones and lacks some. The sample holds approximately 180,000 clones, roughly 81% seen once. The sample consisted of PBMCs. These TCRs come from a girl aged 5 to 17 in good health and CMV-seropositive. CDR3s include the opening cysteine and the closing phenylalanine or tryptophan. A D gene is named only where the DNA matches it firmly. The size field is filled for only some rows; it gives once, few, many or a size class.

clone size: .
V gene: TRBV21-1
D gene: .
J gene: TRBJ1-2
CDR3 protein: CASSLGENNYGYTF
CDR3 DNA: TGTGCCAGCAGCCTGGGCGAGAACAACTATGGCTACACCTTC

clone size: .
V gene: TRBV6-1
D gene: .
J gene: TRBJ2-7
CDR3 protein: CASNQYEQYF
CDR3 DNA: TGTGCCAGCAACCAGTACGAGCAGTACTTC

clone size: .
V gene: TRBV4-2
D gene: TRBD1
J gene: TRBJ1-6
CDR3 protein: CASSQQPPGQGGSPLHF
CDR3 DNA: TGTGCCAGCAGCCAACAACCGCCGGGACAGGGTGGTTCACCCCTCCACTTT

clone size: .
V gene: TRBV18
D gene: .
J gene: TRBJ2-7
CDR3 protein: CASSPVPQSEQYF
CDR3 DNA: TGTGCCAGCTCACCAGTCCCACAATCCGAGCAGTACTTC

clone size: .
V gene: TRBV7-9
D gene: .
J gene: TRBJ1-1
CDR3 protein: CASSPTDRGAEAFF
CDR3 DNA: TGTGCCAGCAGCCCTACGGACAGAGGGGCTGAAGCTTTCTTT

clone size: .
V gene: TRBV5-1
D gene: .
J gene: TRBJ2-2
CDR3 protein: CASSLDGRGGNTGELFF
CDR3 DNA: TGCGCCAGCAGCTTGGATGGGCGAGGGGGAAACACCGGGGAGCTGTTTTTT

clone size: .
V gene: TRBV19
D gene: TRBD1
J gene: TRBJ1-2
CDR3 protein: CASTARTGSRYGYTF
CDR3 DNA: TGTGCCAGTACCGCCCGGACAGGGTCCCGGTATGGCTACACCTTC

clone size: .
V gene: TRBV4-1
D gene: .
J gene: TRBJ1-2
CDR3 protein: CASSQLLGQFGYTF
CDR3 DNA: TGCGCCAGCAGCCAACTCCTCGGACAGTTCGGCTACACCTTC

clone size: .
V gene: TRBV7-8
D gene: .
J gene: TRBJ2-1
CDR3 protein: CASSPTGAEQFF
CDR3 DNA: TGTGCCAGCAGTCCTACAGGCGCTGAGCAGTTCTTC

clone size: once
V gene: TRBV28
D gene: .
J gene: TRBJ1-5
CDR3 protein: CASSGAGKNQPQHF
CDR3 DNA: TGTGCCAGCAGTGGGGCAGGCAAAAATCAGCCCCAGCATTTT

clone size: .
V gene: TRBV19
D gene: .
J gene: TRBJ1-1
CDR3 protein: CASSMKTGVNTEAFF
CDR3 DNA: TGTGCCAGTAGTATGAAGACAGGAGTGAACACTGAAGCTTTCTTT

clone size: .
V gene: TRBV7-2
D gene: .
J gene: TRBJ1-2
CDR3 protein: CASRSDKNYGYTF
CDR3 DNA: TGTGCCAGCAGGTCAGACAAGAACTATGGCTACACCTTC

clone size: .
V gene: TRBV4-1
D gene: .
J gene: TRBJ2-5
CDR3 protein: CASSQDSETQYF
CDR3 DNA: TGCGCCAGCAGCCAAGATTCGGAGACCCAGTACTTC

clone size: .
V gene: TRBV12-5
D gene: TRBD1
J gene: TRBJ1-6
CDR3 protein: CASGWTGAGGRGTPLHF
CDR3 DNA: TGTGCTAGTGGTTGGACAGGGGCCGGGGGCCGGGGGACACCCCTCCACTTT

clone size: few
V gene: TRBV9
D gene: .
J gene: TRBJ2-7
CDR3 protein: CASSAWDNSPEQYF
CDR3 DNA: TGTGCCAGCAGCGCCTGGGACAACTCACCCGAGCAGTACTTC

clone size: .
V gene: TRBV27
D gene: .
J gene: TRBJ1-6
CDR3 protein: CASSGGGSPLHF
CDR3 DNA: TGTGCCAGCAGTGGCGGGGGGTCACCCCTCCACTTT

clone size: .
V gene: TRBV2
D gene: .
J gene: TRBJ1-5
CDR3 protein: CASSEQAYQPQHF
CDR3 DNA: TGTGCCAGCAGTGAACAGGCCTATCAGCCCCAGCATTTT

clone size: .
V gene: TRBV18
D gene: TRBD1
J gene: TRBJ2-7
CDR3 protein: CASSPPGQGYEQYF
CDR3 DNA: TGTGCCAGCTCACCACCGGGACAGGGCTACGAGCAGTACTTC

clone size: .
V gene: TRBV6-1
D gene: TRBD1
J gene: TRBJ2-1
CDR3 protein: CASSEVGGQGSNEQFF
CDR3 DNA: TGTGCCAGCAGTGAGGTCGGTGGACAGGGTTCCAATGAGCAGTTCTTC

clone size: .
V gene: TRBV2
D gene: .
J gene: TRBJ1-6
CDR3 protein: CASREGSSYNSPLHF
CDR3 DNA: TGTGCCAGCAGGGAAGGGAGCTCCTATAATTCACCCCTCCACTTT

clone size: .
V gene: TRBV2
D gene: .
J gene: TRBJ1-2
CDR3 protein: CASSVQPAANYGYTF
CDR3 DNA: TGTGCCAGCAGTGTCCAACCCGCAGCTAACTATGGCTACACCTTC

clone size: .
V gene: TRBV9
D gene: TRBD2
J gene: TRBJ2-3
CDR3 protein: CASSPSGGATDTQYF
CDR3 DNA: TGTGCCAGCAGTCCTAGCGGGGGAGCCACAGATACGCAGTATTTT

clone size: .
V gene: TRBV19
D gene: .
J gene: TRBJ1-4
CDR3 protein: CASDSGNEKLFF
CDR3 DNA: TGTGCCAGTGACAGTGGTAATGAAAAACTGTTTTTT

clone size: .
V gene: TRBV10-2
D gene: .
J gene: TRBJ1-1
CDR3 protein: CASEEGNTEAFF
CDR3 DNA: TGCGCCAGCGAAGAGGGGAACACTGAAGCTTTCTTT

clone size: .
V gene: TRBV12-2
D gene: .
J gene: TRBJ1-5
CDR3 protein: CASRLADTGGWDSNQPQHF
CDR3 DNA: TGTGCAAGTCGCTTAGCGGATACAGGGGGATGGGATAGCAATCAGCCCCAGCATTTT

clone size: .
V gene: TRBV7-7
D gene: .
J gene: TRBJ2-5
CDR3 protein: CASSLEGGNLETQYF
CDR3 DNA: TGTGCTAGCAGCCTAGAGGGCGGGAACCTAGAGACCCAGTACTTC

clone size: .
V gene: TRBV5-1
D gene: .
J gene: TRBJ1-6
CDR3 protein: CASSADGGGNSPLHF
CDR3 DNA: TGCGCCAGCAGCGCGGATGGGGGCGGTAATTCACCCCTCCACTTT

clone size: .
V gene: TRBV4-1
D gene: .
J gene: TRBJ1-2
CDR3 protein: CASSQATGTGYTF
CDR3 DNA: TGCGCCAGCAGCCAAGCAACAGGGACCGGCTACACCTTC

clone size: once
V gene: TRBV27
D gene: TRBD2
J gene: TRBJ2-1
CDR3 protein: CASRGLADNEQFF
CDR3 DNA: TGTGCCAGCCGGGGACTAGCGGACAATGAGCAGTTCTTC

clone size: .
V gene: TRBV28
D gene: .
J gene: TRBJ1-5
CDR3 protein: CASYGTPSNQPQHF
CDR3 DNA: TGTGCCAGCTACGGGACACCTAGCAATCAGCCCCAGCATTTT

clone size: .
V gene: TRBV29-1
D gene: .
J gene: TRBJ1-2
CDR3 protein: CSVVVENYGYTF
CDR3 DNA: TGCAGCGTTGTTGTCGAGAACTATGGCTACACCTTC

clone size: once
V gene: TRBV6-4
D gene: .
J gene: TRBJ2-3
CDR3 protein: CASSVQGGTDTQYF
CDR3 DNA: TGTGCCAGCAGTGTTCAGGGCGGCACAGATACGCAGTATTTT

clone size: .
V gene: TRBV5-3
D gene: .
J gene: TRBJ1-2
CDR3 protein: CARSLGGHTYGYTF
CDR3 DNA: TGTGCCAGAAGCTTGGGGGGACATACCTATGGCTACACCTTC

clone size: .
V gene: TRBV11-3
D gene: .
J gene: TRBJ2-7
CDR3 protein: CASSSRGVYEQYF
CDR3 DNA: TGTGCCAGCAGCTCCAGGGGGGTCTACGAGCAGTACTTC

clone size: .
V gene: TRBV27
D gene: TRBD1
J gene: TRBJ2-4
CDR3 protein: CASSLDRGPKNIQYF
CDR3 DNA: TGTGCCAGCAGTTTAGACAGGGGACCCAAAAACATTCAGTACTTC

clone size: .
V gene: TRBV27
D gene: .
J gene: TRBJ2-4
CDR3 protein: CASSLEGSSKNIQYF
CDR3 DNA: TGTGCCAGCAGTTTAGAGGGCTCTAGCAAAAACATTCAGTACTTC

clone size: .
V gene: TRBV11-3
D gene: .
J gene: TRBJ1-3
CDR3 protein: CASSPRSGNTIYF
CDR3 DNA: TGTGCCAGCAGCCCCAGGTCCGGAAACACCATATATTTT

clone size: .
V gene: TRBV7-3
D gene: TRBD1
J gene: TRBJ1-1
CDR3 protein: CASSLSGGTEAFF
CDR3 DNA: TGTGCCAGCAGCTTATCAGGGGGGACTGAAGCTTTCTTT

clone size: .
V gene: TRBV9
D gene: TRBD1
J gene: TRBJ2-6
CDR3 protein: CASSVTGAGANVLTF
CDR3 DNA: TGTGCCAGCAGCGTTACAGGGGCTGGGGCCAACGTCCTGACTTTC

clone size: .
V gene: TRBV5-5
D gene: .
J gene: TRBJ2-7
CDR3 protein: CASSFRDTFYEQYF
CDR3 DNA: TGTGCCAGCAGCTTTCGGGACACCTTCTACGAGCAGTACTTC

clone size: .
V gene: TRBV11-3
D gene: .
J gene: TRBJ2-3
CDR3 protein: CASSLGASAVVTDTQYF
CDR3 DNA: TGTGCCAGCAGCTTAGGGGCTAGCGCCGTGGTGACAGATACGCAGTATTTT

clone size: .
V gene: TRBV4-1
D gene: TRBD1
J gene: TRBJ1-1
CDR3 protein: CASSHPRTGDYTEAFF
CDR3 DNA: TGCGCCAGCAGCCACCCACGGACAGGAGATTACACTGAAGCTTTCTTT

clone size: .
V gene: TRBV18
D gene: .
J gene: TRBJ2-7
CDR3 protein: CASSPQPLGYEQYF
CDR3 DNA: TGTGCCAGCTCACCACAACCCCTCGGCTACGAGCAGTACTTC

clone size: .
V gene: TRBV19
D gene: TRBD1
J gene: TRBJ1-5
CDR3 protein: CASSMTGEGNQPQHF
CDR3 DNA: TGTGCCAGTAGCATGACAGGGGAGGGCAATCAGCCCCAGCATTTT

clone size: .
V gene: TRBV27
D gene: .
J gene: TRBJ2-7
CDR3 protein: CASSLWETRAYGEYF
CDR3 DNA: TGTGCCAGCAGTTTATGGGAGACAAGGGCCTACGGAGAGTACTTC

clone size: .
V gene: TRBV6-6
D gene: TRBD1
J gene: TRBJ1-1
CDR3 protein: CASSYRPGGGNTEAFF
CDR3 DNA: TGTGCCAGCAGTTACCGCCCAGGGGGCGGAAACACTGAAGCTTTCTTT

clone size: .
V gene: TRBV10-1
D gene: .
J gene: TRBJ2-1
CDR3 protein: CASSGSGVTLYQNEQFF
CDR3 DNA: TGCGCCAGCAGTGGAAGCGGTGTCACCCTTTACCAAAATGAGCAGTTCTTC

clone size: .
V gene: TRBV2
D gene: .
J gene: TRBJ1-2
CDR3 protein: CASSEDRVYGYTF
CDR3 DNA: TGTGCCAGCAGTGAAGACAGGGTCTATGGCTACACCTTC

clone size: .
V gene: TRBV2
D gene: .
J gene: TRBJ2-3
CDR3 protein: CASSVQAGTDTQYF
CDR3 DNA: TGTGCCAGCAGTGTTCAGGCCGGCACAGATACGCAGTATTTT

clone size: few
V gene: TRBV5-1
D gene: TRBD1
J gene: TRBJ1-3
CDR3 protein: CASRGQGGSGNTIYF
CDR3 DNA: TGCGCCAGCCGGGGACAGGGGGGCTCTGGAAACACCATATATTTT

clone size: once
V gene: TRBV9
D gene: TRBD1
J gene: TRBJ2-7
CDR3 protein: CASSVAGQSYEQYF
CDR3 DNA: TGTGCCAGCAGCGTAGCGGGACAGTCCTACGAGCAGTACTTC